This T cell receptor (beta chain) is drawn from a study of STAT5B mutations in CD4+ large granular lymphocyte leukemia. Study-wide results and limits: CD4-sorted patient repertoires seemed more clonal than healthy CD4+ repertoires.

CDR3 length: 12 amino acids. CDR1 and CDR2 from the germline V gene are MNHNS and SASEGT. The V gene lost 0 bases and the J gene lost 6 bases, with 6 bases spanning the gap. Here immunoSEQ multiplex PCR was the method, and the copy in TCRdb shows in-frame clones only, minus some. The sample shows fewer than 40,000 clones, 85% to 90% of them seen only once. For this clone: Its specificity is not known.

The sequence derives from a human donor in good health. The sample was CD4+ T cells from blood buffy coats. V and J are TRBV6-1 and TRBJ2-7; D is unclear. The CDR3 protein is CASSEALTEQYF. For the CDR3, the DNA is TGTGCCAGCAGTGAAGCATTGACCGAGCAGTACTTC.